The rows below give T cell receptor beta chains drawn from one sample of a study of cytomegalovirus exposure and HLA in healthy donors. TCRdb keeps only in-frame clones here, not all; method: immunoSEQ multiplex PCR. The data hold 90,000 to 100,000 clones, with over 65% observed a single time. Sequenced input: PBMCs. Receptor source: a man aged 50 to 59 in good health and CMV-seronegative. Both conserved end residues are part of each CDR3. A D gene is named only where the DNA matches it firmly. Size tells how often a clone was seen (once, few, many) or the class of an expanded clone, and some rows leave it out.

v_call: TRBV6-1; j_call: TRBJ1-1; clone_size: -; d_call: -; cdr3_nt: TGTGCCAGCAAAACACAGGGAATAGGGACTGAAGCTTTCTTT; cdr3_aa: CASKTQGIGTEAFF
v_call: TRBV5-4; j_call: TRBJ2-7; clone_size: -; d_call: -; cdr3_nt: TGTGCCAGCAGCTTGGCCGTACAGGGGGGGTCCGAGCAGTACTTC; cdr3_aa: CASSLAVQGGSEQYF
v_call: TRBV27; j_call: TRBJ2-2; clone_size: -; d_call: -; cdr3_nt: TGTGCCAGCAGTTTCGGGGGTGACACCGGGGAGCTGTTTTTT; cdr3_aa: CASSFGGDTGELFF
v_call: TRBV19; j_call: TRBJ2-5; clone_size: -; d_call: TRBD1; cdr3_nt: TGTGCCAGTAGTGCTTCCACCCCAGGGGGTGGCCAAGAGACCCAGTACTTC; cdr3_aa: CASSASTPGGGQETQYF
v_call: TRBV7-2; j_call: TRBJ2-2; clone_size: once; d_call: TRBD2; cdr3_nt: TGTGCCAGCAGCTCTGGGACTAGCGGGAGGGCACCCACCGGGGAGCTGTTTTTT; cdr3_aa: CASSSGTSGRAPTGELFF
v_call: TRBV5-4; j_call: TRBJ2-1; clone_size: -; d_call: -; cdr3_nt: TGTGCCAGCAGCTTGGGTCTAGGAAGGGGCGGGATCTACAATGAGCAGTTCTTC; cdr3_aa: CASSLGLGRGGIYNEQFF
v_call: TRBV7-3; j_call: TRBJ2-7; clone_size: -; d_call: TRBD2; cdr3_nt: TGTGCCAGCAGCTACCGCTATATCGGGACTAGTCTCTACGAGCAGTACTTC; cdr3_aa: CASSYRYIGTSLYEQYF
v_call: TRBV5-1; j_call: TRBJ2-4; clone_size: -; d_call: -; cdr3_nt: TGCGCCAGCAGCTTGGACACGAACATTCAGTACTTC; cdr3_aa: CASSLDTNIQYF
v_call: TRBV7-9; j_call: TRBJ1-2; clone_size: -; d_call: -; cdr3_nt: TGTGCCAGCAGCTTAGCGTTGGAGGACACCTTC; cdr3_aa: CASSLALEDTF
v_call: TRBV6-1; j_call: TRBJ2-2; clone_size: -; d_call: -; cdr3_nt: TGTGCCAGCGGACTTATATCCTTATCCGGGGAGCTGTTTTTT; cdr3_aa: CASGLISLSGELFF
v_call: TRBV28; j_call: TRBJ2-7; clone_size: -; d_call: TRBD2; cdr3_nt: TGTGCCAGCAGAAGCGGGAGTTGGAGGCGCGAGCAGTACTTC; cdr3_aa: CASRSGSWRREQYF
v_call: TRBV6-5; j_call: TRBJ1-1; clone_size: -; d_call: TRBD1; cdr3_nt: TGTGCCAGCAGTTACCTCGCTGGGACAGCCGAAGCTTTCTTT; cdr3_aa: CASSYLAGTAEAFF
v_call: TRBV7-7; j_call: TRBJ2-1; clone_size: -; d_call: TRBD2; cdr3_nt: TGTGCTAGCAGCTTAGGGAGGCTAGCGGGACCCAATGAGCAGTTCTTC; cdr3_aa: CASSLGRLAGPNEQFF
v_call: TRBV7-9; j_call: TRBJ2-4; clone_size: -; d_call: TRBD1; cdr3_nt: TGTGCCAGCAGGGGCAGGGGGCTTGGAGACATTCAGTACTTC; cdr3_aa: CASRGRGLGDIQYF
v_call: TRBV11-2; j_call: TRBJ2-1; clone_size: -; d_call: TRBD2; cdr3_nt: TGTGCCAGCAGCTTAGATGGACTAGCGGGAGTTCGCTCCTACAATGAGCAGTTCTTC; cdr3_aa: CASSLDGLAGVRSYNEQFF
v_call: TRBV6-6; j_call: TRBJ1-5; clone_size: -; d_call: TRBD1; cdr3_nt: TGTGCCAGCATTAGCGACAGGGCGGGTGGTCAGCCCCAGCATTTT; cdr3_aa: CASISDRAGGQPQHF
v_call: TRBV10-3; j_call: TRBJ2-7; clone_size: -; d_call: -; cdr3_nt: TGTGCCATCAGTGAGTCGGGGTTCAGGGGCTCCTACGAGCAGTACTTC; cdr3_aa: CAISESGFRGSYEQYF
v_call: TRBV9; j_call: TRBJ1-1; clone_size: -; d_call: -; cdr3_nt: TGTGCCAGCAGCGCATTGAATCACATCGAAGCTTTCTTT; cdr3_aa: CASSALNHIEAFF
v_call: TRBV19; j_call: TRBJ1-1; clone_size: few; d_call: -; cdr3_nt: TGTGCCAGTACTAGCCGCCAGGATCACACTGAAGCTTTCTTT; cdr3_aa: CASTSRQDHTEAFF
v_call: TRBV29-1; j_call: TRBJ2-7; clone_size: -; d_call: TRBD1; cdr3_nt: TGCAGCGCGAGTAGACAGGGCTACGAGCAGTACTTC; cdr3_aa: CSASRQGYEQYF
v_call: TRBV7-3; j_call: TRBJ1-2; clone_size: -; d_call: TRBD1; cdr3_nt: TGTGCCAGCAGCTCGAGGGGACAGGGGAACTCGGGCTACACCTTC; cdr3_aa: CASSSRGQGNSGYTF
v_call: TRBV15; j_call: TRBJ1-2; clone_size: -; d_call: TRBD1; cdr3_nt: TGTGCCACCAGCAGAGCTGTAGGACAGGGCCACTATGGCTACACCTTC; cdr3_aa: CATSRAVGQGHYGYTF
v_call: TRBV7-9; j_call: TRBJ1-6; clone_size: -; d_call: TRBD1; cdr3_nt: TGTGCCAGCAGCCCACGGTCCCCCAGGGGGCAGTCTTCACCCCTCCACTTT; cdr3_aa: CASSPRSPRGQSSPLHF
v_call: TRBV5-4; j_call: TRBJ2-2; clone_size: -; d_call: TRBD2; cdr3_nt: TGTGCCAGCAGCCCCTTAGCGGGACACACCGGGGAGCTGTTTTTT; cdr3_aa: CASSPLAGHTGELFF
v_call: TRBV6-1; j_call: TRBJ2-3; clone_size: -; d_call: TRBD2; cdr3_nt: TGTGCCAGCAGTGAATTAGCGGGAGTCACAGATACGCAGTATTTT; cdr3_aa: CASSELAGVTDTQYF
v_call: TRBV5-1; j_call: TRBJ2-6; clone_size: -; d_call: -; cdr3_nt: TGCGCCAGCAGCTTGGGTGGGGCGTGGGGGGCCAACGTCCTGACTTTC; cdr3_aa: CASSLGGAWGANVLTF
v_call: TRBV5-4; j_call: TRBJ2-6; clone_size: few; d_call: TRBD1; cdr3_nt: TGTGCCAGCAGCCCGGACAGGGGAGGGGGGGCCAACGTCCTGACTTTC; cdr3_aa: CASSPDRGGGANVLTF
v_call: TRBV10-3; j_call: TRBJ2-2; clone_size: -; d_call: -; cdr3_nt: TGTGCCATCAGTGAGCGCACTAGTCCGGTCGGGGAGCTGTTTTTT; cdr3_aa: CAISERTSPVGELFF
v_call: TRBV7-7; j_call: TRBJ1-1; clone_size: -; d_call: -; cdr3_nt: TGTGCTAGCAGCGCTACGGGGGGCACTGAAGCTTTCTTT; cdr3_aa: CASSATGGTEAFF
v_call: TRBV2; j_call: TRBJ1-1; clone_size: -; d_call: -; cdr3_nt: TGTGCCAGCAGTGAAGGAGGGAGGAACACTGAAGCTTTCTTT; cdr3_aa: CASSEGGRNTEAFF
v_call: TRBV27; j_call: TRBJ2-7; clone_size: few; d_call: TRBD2; cdr3_nt: TGTGCCAGCAGTTTATCAGCGGGAGAACAAGAGTACGAGCAGTACTTC; cdr3_aa: CASSLSAGEQEYEQYF
v_call: TRBV10-2; j_call: TRBJ1-2; clone_size: -; d_call: -; cdr3_nt: TGCGCCAGCAGTGAGGCAGGCAGCTATGGCTACACCTTC; cdr3_aa: CASSEAGSYGYTF
v_call: TRBV7-2; j_call: TRBJ1-5; clone_size: once; d_call: TRBD1; cdr3_nt: TGTGCCAGCAGCTCGGGACAGGATCAGCCCCAGCATTTT; cdr3_aa: CASSSGQDQPQHF
v_call: TRBV5-8; j_call: TRBJ2-2; clone_size: -; d_call: TRBD2; cdr3_nt: TGTGCCAGCAGCTCCGGGGTAGCGGGAGACGGGGAGCTGTTTTTT; cdr3_aa: CASSSGVAGDGELFF
v_call: TRBV9; j_call: TRBJ2-1; clone_size: once; d_call: -; cdr3_nt: TGTGCCAGCAGCGCTGAACAGGGTAACTACAATGAGCAGTTCTTC; cdr3_aa: CASSAEQGNYNEQFF
v_call: TRBV6-5; j_call: TRBJ2-1; clone_size: few; d_call: -; cdr3_nt: TGTGCCAGCAGGGATTATGGGGAGAATGAGCAGTTCTTC; cdr3_aa: CASRDYGENEQFF
v_call: TRBV2; j_call: TRBJ1-5; clone_size: -; d_call: -; cdr3_nt: TGTGCCAGCAGTGAAGACTCTGGCAATCAGCCCCAGCATTTT; cdr3_aa: CASSEDSGNQPQHF
v_call: TRBV28; j_call: TRBJ1-2; clone_size: once; d_call: -; cdr3_nt: TGTGCCAGCAGATCCGCGAATAAGGGGCCTGGCTACACCTTC; cdr3_aa: CASRSANKGPGYTF
v_call: TRBV5-5; j_call: TRBJ2-5; clone_size: -; d_call: TRBD2; cdr3_nt: TGTGCCAGCAGCTTGCCGCCCGGGACTAGCGGGATCCAAGAGACCCAGTACTTC; cdr3_aa: CASSLPPGTSGIQETQYF
v_call: TRBV27; j_call: TRBJ1-4; clone_size: -; d_call: -; cdr3_nt: TGTGCCAGCAGTCCCTCTGCGGCGGCGGGAGAAAAACTGTTTTTT; cdr3_aa: CASSPSAAAGEKLFF
v_call: TRBV4-3; j_call: TRBJ2-4; clone_size: -; d_call: -; cdr3_nt: TGCGCCAGCAGCCAAGACAGTACGAGGTCAAACATTCAGTACTTC; cdr3_aa: CASSQDSTRSNIQYF
v_call: TRBV7-9; j_call: TRBJ2-5; clone_size: -; d_call: TRBD2; cdr3_nt: TGTGCCAGCAGCCACCTCAAGCAGGACTGGCGGGAGGTACAAGAGACCCAGTACTTC; cdr3_aa: CASSHLKQDWREVQETQYF
v_call: TRBV11-1; j_call: TRBJ1-1; clone_size: -; d_call: TRBD1; cdr3_nt: TGTGCCAGCAGCCTAGGGACAGCGAATGAAATGAACACTGAAGCTTTCTTT; cdr3_aa: CASSLGTANEMNTEAFF
v_call: TRBV29-1; j_call: TRBJ2-5; clone_size: -; d_call: TRBD2; cdr3_nt: TGCAGCGTTCAGGAGGGACTAGCGGGACAAGGGACCCAGTACTTC; cdr3_aa: CSVQEGLAGQGTQYF